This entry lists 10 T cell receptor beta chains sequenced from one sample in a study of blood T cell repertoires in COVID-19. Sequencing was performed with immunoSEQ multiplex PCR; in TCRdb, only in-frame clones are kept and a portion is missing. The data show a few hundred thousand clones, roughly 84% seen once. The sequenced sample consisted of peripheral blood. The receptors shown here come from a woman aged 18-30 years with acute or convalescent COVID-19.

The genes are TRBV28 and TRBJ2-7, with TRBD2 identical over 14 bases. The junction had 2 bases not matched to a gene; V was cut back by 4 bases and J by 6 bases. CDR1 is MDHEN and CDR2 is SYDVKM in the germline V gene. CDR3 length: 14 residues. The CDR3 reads CASSWGLAGAEQYF. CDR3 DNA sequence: TGTGCCAGCAGTTGGGGACTAGCGGGAGCCGAGCAGTACTTC.

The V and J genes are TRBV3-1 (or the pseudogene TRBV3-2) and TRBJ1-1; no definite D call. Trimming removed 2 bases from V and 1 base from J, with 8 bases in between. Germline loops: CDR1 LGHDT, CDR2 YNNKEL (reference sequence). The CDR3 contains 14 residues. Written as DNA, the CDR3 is TGTGCCAGCAGCCAACTATCAGGGAACACTGAAGCTTTCTTT. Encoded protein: CASSQLSGNTEAFF.

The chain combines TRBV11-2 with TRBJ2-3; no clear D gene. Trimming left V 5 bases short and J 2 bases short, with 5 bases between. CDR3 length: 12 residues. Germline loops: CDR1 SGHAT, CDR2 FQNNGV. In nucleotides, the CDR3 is TGTGCCAGCAGCATATACACAGATACGCAGTATTTT. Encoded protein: CASSIYTDTQYF.

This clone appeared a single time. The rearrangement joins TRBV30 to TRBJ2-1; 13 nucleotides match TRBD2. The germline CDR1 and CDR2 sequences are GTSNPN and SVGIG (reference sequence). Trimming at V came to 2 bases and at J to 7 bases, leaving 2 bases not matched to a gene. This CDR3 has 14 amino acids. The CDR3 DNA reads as TGTGCCTGGAGTTTGGGACTAGCGGGAAATGAGCAGTTCTTC. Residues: CAWSLGLAGNEQFF.

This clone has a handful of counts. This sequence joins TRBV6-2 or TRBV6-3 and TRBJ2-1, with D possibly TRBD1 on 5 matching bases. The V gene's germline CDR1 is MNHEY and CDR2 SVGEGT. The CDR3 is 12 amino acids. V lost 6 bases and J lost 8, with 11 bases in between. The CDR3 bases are TGTGCCAGCAGCCCCCAGGGCTATGAGCAGTTCTTC. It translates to CASSPQGYEQFF.

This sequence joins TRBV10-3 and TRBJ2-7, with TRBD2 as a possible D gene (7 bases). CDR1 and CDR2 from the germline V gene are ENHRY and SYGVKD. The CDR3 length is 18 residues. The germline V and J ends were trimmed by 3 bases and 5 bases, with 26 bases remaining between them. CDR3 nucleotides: TGTGCCATCAGTGATTCGGATTGGCGGGAGAGGGAGGGGGACGAGCAGTACTTC. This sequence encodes CAISDSDWREREGDEQYF.

In DNA, the CDR3 is TGTGCCAGCAGTTTTACACCCGGGACTAGCGGGCTAGTATCCCAAGAGACCCAGTACTTC. The encoded protein is CASSFTPGTSGLVSQETQYF. V usage is TRBV27 and J usage is TRBJ2-5; 12 bases fit TRBD2. Trimming cost V 3 bases and J 1 base; bases outside gene matches: 15. Germline CDR1 reads MNHEY; CDR2 reads SMNVEV (reference sequence). CDR3 length equals 20 residues.

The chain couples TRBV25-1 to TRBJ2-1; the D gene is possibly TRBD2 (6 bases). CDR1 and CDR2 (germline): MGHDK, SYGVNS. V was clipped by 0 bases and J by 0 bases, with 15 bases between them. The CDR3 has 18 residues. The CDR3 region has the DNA TGTGCCAGCAGTGAATATTTAGGCGGGACGAGCTCCTACAATGAGCAGTTCTTC. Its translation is CASSEYLGGTSSYNEQFF.

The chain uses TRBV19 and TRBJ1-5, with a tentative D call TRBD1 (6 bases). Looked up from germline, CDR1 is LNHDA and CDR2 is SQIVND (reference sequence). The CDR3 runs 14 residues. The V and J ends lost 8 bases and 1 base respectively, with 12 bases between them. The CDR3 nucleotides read TGTGCCAGTCGTGGGGGCATGAGCAATCAGCCCCAGCATTTT. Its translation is CASRGGMSNQPQHF.

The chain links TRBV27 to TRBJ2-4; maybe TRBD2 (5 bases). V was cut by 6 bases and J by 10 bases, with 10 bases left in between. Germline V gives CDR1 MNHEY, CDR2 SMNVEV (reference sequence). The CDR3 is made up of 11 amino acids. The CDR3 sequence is CASRLGGIQYF. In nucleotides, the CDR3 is TGTGCCAGCAGGTTAGGCGGGATTCAGTACTTC.